Described below is a single T cell receptor (beta chain) sequence and its context. The V end was cut by 4 bases, the J end by 4 bases, with 15 bases between. Germline CDR1 is SGHKS and CDR2 is YYEKEE (reference sequence). The CDR3 spans 15 residues. Sequencing used immunoSEQ multiplex PCR; TCRdb keeps in-frame clones, though not all of them. The sample carries about 78,000 clones, 80% to 95% recorded once. The data were taken from a study of blood T cell repertoires in COVID-19. Study background: Sites across the United States, Italy and Spain contributed samples from acute and convalescent COVID-19. PBMCs, B-cell-depleted T cells, or T cells provided the cDNA or gDNA that made up the material.

The clonotype was recovered from a woman in her forties or fifties in a cohort sampled during active COVID-19. The V call is TRBV5-5, the J call TRBJ2-1, with D perhaps TRBD1 (6 bases). Source material: peripheral blood. The CDR3: CASSPARGQYNEQFF. The CDR3 DNA is TGTGCCAGCAGCCCCGCCCGCGGACAGTACAATGAGCAGTTCTTC.